The rows below give T cell receptor beta chains drawn from one sample of a study of cytomegalovirus exposure and HLA in healthy donors. Only in-frame clones appear in the TCRdb table, and some are missing; sequencing was by immunoSEQ multiplex PCR. The sample shows 200,000 to 250,000 clones, about three quarters of them seen only once. Sequenced: PBMCs. These receptors all come from a man between 40 and 49 years old in good health and CMV-seronegative. Each CDR3 is given with its conserved first and last residue. The D gene is left open where the match is weak. Rows may omit the clone size; those that give it use once, few, many or a size class.

>TRBD2|NA|TRBV6-1|TRBJ2-7
TGTGCCAGCATCCGGGAGGCCACTAGCCCCTACGAGCAGTACTTC
CASIREATSPYEQYF
>NA|NA|TRBV28|TRBJ2-1
TGTGCCAGCAGGGCGGGAACTCTGAGCTCCTACAATGAGCAGTTCTTC
CASRAGTLSSYNEQFF
>NA|NA|TRBV13|TRBJ1-5
TGTGCCAGCAGCATGGGGGCGATTGGACGCAATCAGCCCCAGCATTTT
CASSMGAIGRNQPQHF
>NA|NA|TRBV28|TRBJ2-5
TGTGCCAGCAGTTTTACAGGGAACGAGGAGACCCAGTACTTC
CASSFTGNEETQYF
>NA|NA|TRBV7-2|TRBJ1-5
TGTGCCAGCAGCCCCATCGGGGGACGGGAGCAGCCCCAGCATTTT
CASSPIGGREQPQHF
>NA|NA|TRBV28|TRBJ2-7
TGTGCCAGCAGTTCCCGACAGAGCTCCTACGAGCAGTACTTC
CASSSRQSSYEQYF
>NA|NA|TRBV6-5|TRBJ2-7
TGTGCCAGCAGTCAATCTCGACAGTCTTATCGGCAGTACTTC
CASSQSRQSYRQYF
>TRBD1|NA|TRBV4-3|TRBJ2-7
TGCGCCAGCAGCCCCGGACAGGGCTCCTACGAGCAGTACTTC
CASSPGQGSYEQYF
>NA|NA|TRBV30|TRBJ2-7
TGTGCCTGGAGTGTGGACTCCAGCCTTCGAGGCTACGAGCAGTACTTC
CAWSVDSSLRGYEQYF
>NA|NA|TRBV7-9|TRBJ2-7
TGTGCCAGCAGCGGCCGGGACTGGGGAATCTACGAGCAGTACTTC
CASSGRDWGIYEQYF
>TRBD2|NA|TRBV11-2|TRBJ2-5
TGTGCCAGCAGCCCTGGACTAGCCGGGGAGACCCAGTACTTC
CASSPGLAGETQYF
>NA|NA|TRBV19|TRBJ1-1
TGTGCCAGTAGTATAGGGACAACTCGGTTGAACACTGAAGCTTTCTTT
CASSIGTTRLNTEAFF
>NA|NA|TRBV18|TRBJ1-1
TGTGCCAGCTCACCAGGGGGGAGGGACACTGAAGCTTTCTTT
CASSPGGRDTEAFF
>NA|NA|TRBV4-1|TRBJ1-4
TGCGCCAGCAGCCCAACGTGGGGGCGGGATGAAAAACTGTTTTTT
CASSPTWGRDEKLFF
>TRBD1|NA|TRBV6-1|TRBJ2-6
TGTGCCAGCAGTGAGTTGGGACAGATCTCTGGGGCCAACGTCCTGACTTTC
CASSELGQISGANVLTF
>NA|NA|TRBV5-1|TRBJ1-1
TGCGCCAGCAGCTTGGCTCCCCCTGAAGCTTTCTTT
CASSLAPPEAFF
>TRBD2|once|TRBV9|TRBJ2-3
TGTGCCAGCAGCGTATTAGCGGGGGCGGGGGATACGCAGTATTTT
CASSVLAGAGDTQYF
>TRBD1|NA|TRBV18|TRBJ2-7
TGTGCCAGCTCACGGGTAGGGACAGGAGGAAGCGAGCAGTACTTC
CASSRVGTGGSEQYF
>TRBD1|NA|TRBV19|TRBJ1-6
TGTGCCAGTAGTATAGGACAGGGGAATTCACCCCTCCACTTT
CASSIGQGNSPLHF
>TRBD2|NA|TRBV2|TRBJ2-7
TGTGCCAGCAGTGAACAGCGGGGGGGTTCCTACGAGCAGTACTTC
CASSEQRGGSYEQYF
>TRBD1|few|TRBV6-6|TRBJ2-7
TGTGCCAGTAGGACAGGAACCTACGAGCAGTACTTC
CASRTGTYEQYF
>TRBD2|NA|TRBV7-2|TRBJ2-1
TGTGCCAGCAGCTATAGCGGGGATGCCTACAATGAGCAGTTCTTC
CASSYSGDAYNEQFF
>NA|NA|TRBV25-1|TRBJ2-6
TGTGCCAGCAGTGGGGGCCCTGGGGCCAACGTCCTGACTTTC
CASSGGPGANVLTF
>NA|few|TRBV4-1|TRBJ2-7
TGCGCCAGCAGCCAAGTCTCGGGGATGGACGAGCAGTACTTC
CASSQVSGMDEQYF
>TRBD1|NA|TRBV7-9|TRBJ1-5
TGTGCCAGCAGCTTTCAGGGGGATAGCAATCAGCCCCAGCATTTT
CASSFQGDSNQPQHF
>TRBD2|NA|TRBV30|TRBJ2-7
TGTGCCTGGGTACGGACTAGCGGGAGTTACGAGCAGTACTTC
CAWVRTSGSYEQYF
>NA|NA|TRBV19|TRBJ1-2
TGTGCCAGTAGTATGTCCGGGGGGGGGAACTATGGCTACACCTTC
CASSMSGGGNYGYTF
>TRBD2|NA|TRBV5-4|TRBJ2-2
TGTGCCAGCAGCGATAGCGGGAGCCGATCCACCGGGGAGCTGTTTTTT
CASSDSGSRSTGELFF
>TRBD1|NA|TRBV27|TRBJ1-2
TGTGCCAGCAGTTCAATACCGGGACAGGGGTTATATGGCTACACCTTC
CASSSIPGQGLYGYTF
>NA|NA|TRBV28|TRBJ1-2
TGTGCCAGCGGCTTGTGGAGCGATGGCTACACCTTC
CASGLWSDGYTF
>NA|NA|TRBV7-8|TRBJ2-1
TGTGCCAGCAGCTTAGTCGGGGGACAGTATTACAATGAGCAGTTCTTC
CASSLVGGQYYNEQFF
>NA|once|TRBV28|TRBJ1-2
TGTGCCAGCAGTTTATCTATACCCGCTGTTGGCTACACCTTC
CASSLSIPAVGYTF
>NA|NA|TRBV7-9|TRBJ2-5
TGTGCCAGCACCGAAATCTCAGGGCAACAAGAGACCCAGTACTTC
CASTEISGQQETQYF
>NA|NA|TRBV5-1|TRBJ2-3
TGCGCCAGCAGCTTTTCAGGGGCCGGCACAGATACGCAGTATTTT
CASSFSGAGTDTQYF
>NA|NA|TRBV2|TRBJ1-1
TGTGCCAGCAGTGACACAGCGAACACTGAAGCTTTCTTT
CASSDTANTEAFF
>TRBD2|few|TRBV4-3|TRBJ2-7
TGCGCCAGCAGCCAATCGTGGGGGACTAGCCGCTCTTACGAGCAGTACTTC
CASSQSWGTSRSYEQYF
>NA|once|TRBV5-8|TRBJ1-1
TGTGCCAGAGCACCAGGGAACACTGAAGCTTTCTTT
CARAPGNTEAFF
>NA|few|TRBV5-6|TRBJ2-3
TGTGCCAGCAGCCTCAGGGAATTTACTAGCACAGATACGCAGTATTTT
CASSLREFTSTDTQYF
>NA|NA|TRBV7-9|TRBJ2-2
TGTGCCAGCAGCTTAGCCCTTACTACCGGGGAGCTGTTTTTT
CASSLALTTGELFF
>TRBD1|NA|TRBV2|TRBJ2-3
TGTGCCAGCAGGTCACAGGGGCCCTCCGATACGCAGTATTTT
CASRSQGPSDTQYF
>NA|NA|TRBV7-9|TRBJ1-1
TGTGCCAGCAGCTTGCGGGGTGGGGCTTTCTTT
CASSLRGGAFF
>NA|NA|TRBV7-3|TRBJ1-5
TGTGCCAGCAGCTTAGGCCAAAATCAGCCCCAGCATTTT
CASSLGQNQPQHF
>NA|NA|TRBV6-1|TRBJ1-4
TGTGCCAGCTCCCCGGTAGCTAATGAAAAACTGTTTTTT
CASSPVANEKLFF
>NA|NA|TRBV6-5|TRBJ2-7
TGTGCCAGCCGTGGAGGGGGCTCGTACAAGCAGTACTTC
CASRGGGSYKQYF
>TRBD1|NA|TRBV29-1|TRBJ1-5
TGCAGCGTTGGGGACAGCCCAAATCAGCCCCAGCATTTT
CSVGDSPNQPQHF
>TRBD2|few|TRBV5-6|TRBJ2-2
TGTGCCAGCAGCTACGGGACTAGCGGGAGTCGAGTCACCGGGGAGCTGTTTTTT
CASSYGTSGSRVTGELFF
>NA|few|TRBV19|TRBJ1-1
TGTGCCAGTACCCTAGGGCGGGAGACTGAAGCTTTCTTT
CASTLGRETEAFF
>NA|NA|TRBV9|TRBJ2-1
TGTGCCAGCAGCCCCTGGAGTTCCTCCTACAATGAGCAGTTCTTC
CASSPWSSSYNEQFF
>NA|NA|TRBV28|TRBJ2-7
TGTGCCAGCAGTAGCCTTAAGCCTGACGAGCAGTACTTC
CASSSLKPDEQYF
>TRBD1|NA|TRBV2|TRBJ1-5
TGTGCCAGTCACCCGGACAGGGTTAGCAATCAGCCCCAGCATTTT
CASHPDRVSNQPQHF
>TRBD1|NA|TRBV29-1|TRBJ1-2
TGCAGCGTAGACCCTCCGGGACAGGGGCCCCTTAACTATGGCTACACCTTC
CSVDPPGQGPLNYGYTF
>NA|NA|TRBV7-2|TRBJ1-2
TGTGCCAGCAGCTTAGTGGCTTTCTATGGCTACACCTTC
CASSLVAFYGYTF
>NA|NA|TRBV5-1|TRBJ1-2
TGCGCCAGCAGCTTGGGCGCAGGCTCTGGCTACACCTTC
CASSLGAGSGYTF
>TRBD2|NA|TRBV5-1|TRBJ2-1
TGCGCCAGCAGCTTGTCCCTAGCGGGGGGGCCGAGGGAGCAGTTCTTC
CASSLSLAGGPREQFF
>NA|NA|TRBV27|TRBJ2-5
TGTGCCGCCCGAGGGGGGGGCGAGACCCAGTACTTC
CAARGGGETQYF